Below, 9 T cell receptor beta chains from the same sample are listed, as sequenced in a study of cytomegalovirus exposure and HLA in healthy donors. Repertoires were generated with immunoSEQ multiplex PCR, while TCRdb's copy carries only in-frame clones and drops some. This sample yields about 110,000 clones, of which roughly 88% are seen a single time; more than 1.4% belongs to the top ten. Sequences were obtained from PBMCs. These receptors were taken from a woman between 25 and 40 years old in good health and CMV-seropositive.

This chain links TRBV4-3 with TRBJ2-1, with TRBD2 matching over 10 bases. Germline assignment: CDR1 LGHNA and CDR2 YSLEER. CDR3 length: 14 residues. V was pared by 1 base and J by 12 bases, with 6 bases of the junction left unmatched. The CDR3 protein is CASSQAASGSGQFF. As DNA, the CDR3 is TGCGCCAGCAGCCAAGCGGCTAGCGGGAGTGGGCAGTTCTTC.

The V call is TRBV25-1, the J call TRBJ1-4; the match to TRBD1 covers 7 bases. V lost 1 base to trimming and J lost 6 bases; unmatched junction nucleotides: 11. The germline CDR1 and CDR2 sequences are MGHDK and SYGVNS. CDR3 length equals 17 residues. For the CDR3, the DNA is TGTGCCAGCAGTGAATGGGAAACAGGGGAGAAGGATGAAAAACTGTTTTTT. Translated, it gives CASSEWETGEKDEKLFF.

This chain uses TRBV27 with TRBJ1-2; 7 bases line up with TRBD1. V lost 2 bases and J lost 5; bases outside the gene matches: 2. Germline V gene data show CDR1 as MNHEY and CDR2 as SMNVEV (reference sequence). The CDR3 has 13 residues. The DNA of the CDR3 is TGTGCCAGCAGTTTACAGGGGGAATATGGCTACACCTTC. Its protein product is CASSLQGEYGYTF.

The genes are TRBV29-1 and TRBJ2-2; 14 bases align to TRBD2. The junction had 8 bases not matched to a gene; V was cut back by 3 bases and J by 5 bases. CDR3 length: 17 residues. Germline V gene data show CDR1 as SQVTM and CDR2 as ANQGSEA. In DNA form, the CDR3 reads TGCAGCGTTGAGCTGGGACTAGCGGGAGTAGTGACCGGGGAGCTGTTTTTT. Its translation: CSVELGLAGVVTGELFF.

This clone came up a few times. V gene TRBV6-1 combines with J gene TRBJ1-2, with TRBD1 matching over 8 bases. Germline V lookup: CDR1 MNHNS, CDR2 SASEGT. The CDR3 has 12 residues. The V gene end was trimmed by 10 bases and the J gene end by 4 bases; junction bases not matched to a gene: 5. The CDR3, as DNA: TGTGCCAACGGACAGGGCGGCTATGGCTACACCTTC. Its translation is CANGQGGYGYTF.

Points on this clone: The sample has other DNA sequences that encode this CDR3 too. The V gene is TRBV4-1, the J gene TRBJ2-7; a possible D gene is TRBD2 (6 bases). There are 15 residues in the CDR3. Per germline, CDR1 MGHRA and CDR2 YSYEKL. The germline V and J ends were trimmed by 0 bases and 2 bases, with 11 bases remaining between them. The CDR3 loop reads CASSQEGTGAYEQYF. The CDR3 DNA is TGCGCCAGCAGCCAAGAAGGGACTGGGGCCTACGAGCAGTACTTC.

The chain is built from TRBV7-2 and TRBJ2-7; 9 bases fit TRBD1. This CDR3 spans 16 amino acids. Germline V gene sequence: CDR1 SGHTA, CDR2 FQGNSA. After removal of 2 bases from V and 6 bases from J, the junction contained 11 bases not matched to a gene. The CDR3, as DNA: TGTGCCAGCAGCTTAACGCAAGGACAGGGGATGAGCGAGCAGTACTTC. This translates into CASSLTQGQGMSEQYF.

This clone was seen just once. The V gene is TRBV7-2, the J gene TRBJ1-1; TRBD1 is a possible D gene (5 bases). Germline V CDR1 and CDR2: SGHTA, FQGNSA. This CDR3 has 13 residues. The germline V and J ends were trimmed by 4 bases and 4 bases, with 10 bases remaining between them. This CDR3 reads CASSSQGGTEAFF. The DNA for the CDR3 is TGTGCCAGCAGCTCTCAGGGAGGCACTGAAGCTTTCTTT.

The V call is TRBV19, the J call TRBJ2-7; TRBD2 matches 14 bases. The CDR3 has 16 residues. Germline assignment: CDR1 LNHDA and CDR2 SQIVND (reference sequence). The ends lost 6 bases at V and 5 bases at J; junction bases unmatched: 9. DNA of the CDR3: TGTGCCAGTAGCCGGGGACTAGCGGGAGAGGATAACGAGCAGTACTTC. Its translation is CASSRGLAGEDNEQYF.